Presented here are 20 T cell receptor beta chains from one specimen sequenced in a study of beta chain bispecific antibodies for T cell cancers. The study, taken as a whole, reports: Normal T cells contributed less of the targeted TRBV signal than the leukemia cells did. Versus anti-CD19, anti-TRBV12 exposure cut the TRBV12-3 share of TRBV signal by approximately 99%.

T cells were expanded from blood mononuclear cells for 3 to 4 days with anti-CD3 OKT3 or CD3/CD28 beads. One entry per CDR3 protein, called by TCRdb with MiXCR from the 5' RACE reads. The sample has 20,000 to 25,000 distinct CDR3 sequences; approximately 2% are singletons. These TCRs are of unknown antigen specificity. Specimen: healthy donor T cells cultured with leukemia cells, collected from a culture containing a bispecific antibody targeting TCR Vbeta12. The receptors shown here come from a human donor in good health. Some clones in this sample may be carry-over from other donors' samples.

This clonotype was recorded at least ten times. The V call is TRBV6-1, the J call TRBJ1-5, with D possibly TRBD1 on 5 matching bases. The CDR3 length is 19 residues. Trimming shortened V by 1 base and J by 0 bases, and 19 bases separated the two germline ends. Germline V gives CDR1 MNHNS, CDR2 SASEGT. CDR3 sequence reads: CASSEGVRGRTISNQPQHF. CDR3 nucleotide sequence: TGTGCCAGCAGTGAAGGGGTACGGGGCCGCACAATTAGCAATCAGCCCCAGCATTTT.

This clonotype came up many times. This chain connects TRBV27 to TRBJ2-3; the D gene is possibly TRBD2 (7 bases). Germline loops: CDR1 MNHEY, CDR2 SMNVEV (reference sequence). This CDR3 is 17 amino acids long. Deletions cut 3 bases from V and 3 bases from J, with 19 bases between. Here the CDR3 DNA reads TGTGCCAGCAGTTTTTTGTTGGAGGGGGGGGCTACAGATACGCAGTATTTT. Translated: CASSFLLEGGATDTQYF.

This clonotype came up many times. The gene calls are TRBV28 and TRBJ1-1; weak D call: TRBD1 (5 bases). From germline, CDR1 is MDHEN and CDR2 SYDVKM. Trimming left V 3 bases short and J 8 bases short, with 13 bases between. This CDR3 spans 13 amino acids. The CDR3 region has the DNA TGTGCCAGCAGTTTTTTTACAGGTCCAGAAGCTTTCTTT. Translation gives CASSFFTGPEAFF.

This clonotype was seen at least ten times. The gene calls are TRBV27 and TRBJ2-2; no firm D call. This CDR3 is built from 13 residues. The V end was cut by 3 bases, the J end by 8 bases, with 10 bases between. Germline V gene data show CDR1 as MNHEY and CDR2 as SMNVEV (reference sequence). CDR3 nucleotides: TGTGCCAGCAGTTTCCGCAGTGCGGGGGAGCTGTTTTTT. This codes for CASSFRSAGELFF.

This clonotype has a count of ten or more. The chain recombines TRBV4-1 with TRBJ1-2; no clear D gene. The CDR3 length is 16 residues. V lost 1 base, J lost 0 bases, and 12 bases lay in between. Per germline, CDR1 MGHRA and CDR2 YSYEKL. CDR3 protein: CASSQVPPNPNYGYTF. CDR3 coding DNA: TGCGCCAGCAGCCAAGTCCCACCAAACCCTAACTATGGCTACACCTTC.

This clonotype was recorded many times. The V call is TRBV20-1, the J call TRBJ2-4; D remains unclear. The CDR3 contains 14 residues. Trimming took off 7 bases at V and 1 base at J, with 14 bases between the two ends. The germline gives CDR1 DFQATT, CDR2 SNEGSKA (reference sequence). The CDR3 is CSVKTVGAKNIQYF. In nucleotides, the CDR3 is TGCAGTGTTAAGACGGTTGGGGCCAAAAACATTCAGTACTTC.

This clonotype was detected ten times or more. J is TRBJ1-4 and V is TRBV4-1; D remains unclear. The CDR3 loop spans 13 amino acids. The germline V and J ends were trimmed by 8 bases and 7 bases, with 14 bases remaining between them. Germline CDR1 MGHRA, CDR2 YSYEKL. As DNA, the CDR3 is TGCGCCAGCGGACGCATTGAGGGTGAAAAACTGTTTTTT. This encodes CASGRIEGEKLFF.

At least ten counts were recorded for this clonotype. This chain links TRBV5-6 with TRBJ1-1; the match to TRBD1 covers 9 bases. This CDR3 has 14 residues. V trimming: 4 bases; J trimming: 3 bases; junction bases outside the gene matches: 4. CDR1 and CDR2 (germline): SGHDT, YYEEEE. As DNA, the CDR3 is TGTGCCAGCAGCCCAGGACAGGGGTACACTGAAGCTTTCTTT. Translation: CASSPGQGYTEAFF.

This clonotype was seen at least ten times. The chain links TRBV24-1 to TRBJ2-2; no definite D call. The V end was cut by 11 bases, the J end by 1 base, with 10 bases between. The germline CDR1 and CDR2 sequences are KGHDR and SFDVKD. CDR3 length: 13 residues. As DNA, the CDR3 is TGTGCCAGTTTGGCCCAGAACACCGGGGAGCTGTTTTTT. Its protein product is CASLAQNTGELFF.

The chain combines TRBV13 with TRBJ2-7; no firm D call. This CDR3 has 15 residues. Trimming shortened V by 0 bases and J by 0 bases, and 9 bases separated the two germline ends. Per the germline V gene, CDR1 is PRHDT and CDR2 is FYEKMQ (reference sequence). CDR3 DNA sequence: TGTGCCAGCAGCTTAGGCCCGAAGCCCTCCTACGAGCAGTACTTC. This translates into CASSLGPKPSYEQYF.

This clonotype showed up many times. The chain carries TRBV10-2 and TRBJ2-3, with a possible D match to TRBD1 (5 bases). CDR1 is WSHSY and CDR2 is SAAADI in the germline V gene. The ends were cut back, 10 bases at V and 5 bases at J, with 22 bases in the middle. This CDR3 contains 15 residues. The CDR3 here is CATLVGVAAGDTQYF. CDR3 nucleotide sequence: TGCGCCACCCTCGTAGGGGTAGCTGCAGGAGATACGCAGTATTTT.

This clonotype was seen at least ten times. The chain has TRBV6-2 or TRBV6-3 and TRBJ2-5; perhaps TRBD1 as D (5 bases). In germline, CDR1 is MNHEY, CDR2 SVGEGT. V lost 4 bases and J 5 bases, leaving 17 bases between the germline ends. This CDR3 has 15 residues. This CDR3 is CASSSGQPARETQYF. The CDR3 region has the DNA TGTGCCAGCAGTTCTGGACAACCAGCACGGGAGACCCAGTACTTC.

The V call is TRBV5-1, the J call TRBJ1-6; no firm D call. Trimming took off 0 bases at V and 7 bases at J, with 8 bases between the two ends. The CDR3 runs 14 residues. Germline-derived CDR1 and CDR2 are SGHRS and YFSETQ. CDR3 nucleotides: TGCGCCAGCAGCTTGGAAACAGCGAATTCACCCCTCCACTTT. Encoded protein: CASSLETANSPLHF.

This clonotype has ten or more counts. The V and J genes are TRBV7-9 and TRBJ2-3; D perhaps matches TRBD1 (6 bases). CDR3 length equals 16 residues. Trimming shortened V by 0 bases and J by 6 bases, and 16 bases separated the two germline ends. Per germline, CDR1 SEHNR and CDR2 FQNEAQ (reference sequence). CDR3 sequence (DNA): TGTGCCAGCAGCTTAGCAGAAAACAGGGCTAAGGATACGCAGTATTTT. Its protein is CASSLAENRAKDTQYF. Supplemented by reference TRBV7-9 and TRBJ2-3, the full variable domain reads DTGVSQNPRHKITKRGQNVTFRCDPISEHNRLYWYRQTLGQGPEFLTYFQNEAQLEKSRLLSDRFSAERPKGSFSTLEIQRTEQGDSAMYLCASSLAENRAKDTQYFGPGTRLTVL.

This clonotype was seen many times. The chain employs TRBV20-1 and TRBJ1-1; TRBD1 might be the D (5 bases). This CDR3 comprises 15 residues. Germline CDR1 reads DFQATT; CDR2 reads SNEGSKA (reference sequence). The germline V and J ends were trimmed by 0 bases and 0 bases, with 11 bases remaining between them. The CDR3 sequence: CSARDMGGMNTEAFF. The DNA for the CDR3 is TGCAGTGCTAGAGATATGGGGGGGATGAACACTGAAGCTTTCTTT.

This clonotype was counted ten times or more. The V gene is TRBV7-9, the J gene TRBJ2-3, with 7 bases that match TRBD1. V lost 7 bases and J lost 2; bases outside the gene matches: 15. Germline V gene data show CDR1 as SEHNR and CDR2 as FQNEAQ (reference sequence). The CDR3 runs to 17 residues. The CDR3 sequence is CASIPPKQGIYTDTQYF. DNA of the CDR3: TGTGCCAGCATCCCACCTAAACAGGGGATTTACACAGATACGCAGTATTTT. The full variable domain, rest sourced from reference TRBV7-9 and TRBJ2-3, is DTGVSQNPRHKITKRGQNVTFRCDPISEHNRLYWYRQTLGQGPEFLTYFQNEAQLEKSRLLSDRFSAERPKGSFSTLEIQRTEQGDSAMYLCASIPPKQGIYTDTQYFGPGTRLTVL.

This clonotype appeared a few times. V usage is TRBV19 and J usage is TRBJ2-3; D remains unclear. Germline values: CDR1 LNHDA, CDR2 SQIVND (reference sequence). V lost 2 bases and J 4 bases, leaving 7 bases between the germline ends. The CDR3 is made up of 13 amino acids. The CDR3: CASSIFSSDTQYF. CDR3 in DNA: TGTGCCAGTAGTATATTCTCCTCAGATACGCAGTATTTT.

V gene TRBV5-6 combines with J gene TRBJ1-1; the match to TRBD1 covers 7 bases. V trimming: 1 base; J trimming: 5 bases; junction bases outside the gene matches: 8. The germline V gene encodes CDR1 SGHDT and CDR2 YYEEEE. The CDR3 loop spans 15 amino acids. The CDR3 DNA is TGTGCCAGCAGCTTGCTGTCAGGGGGAAGGACTGAAGCTTTCTTT. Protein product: CASSLLSGGRTEAFF.

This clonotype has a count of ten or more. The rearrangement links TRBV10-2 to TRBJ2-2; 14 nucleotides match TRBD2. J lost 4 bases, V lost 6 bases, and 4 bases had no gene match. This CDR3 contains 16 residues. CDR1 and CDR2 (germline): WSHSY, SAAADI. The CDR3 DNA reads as TGCGCCAGCAGGACTAGCGGGGGGGGGAGCACCGGGGAGCTGTTTTTT. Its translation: CASRTSGGGSTGELFF.

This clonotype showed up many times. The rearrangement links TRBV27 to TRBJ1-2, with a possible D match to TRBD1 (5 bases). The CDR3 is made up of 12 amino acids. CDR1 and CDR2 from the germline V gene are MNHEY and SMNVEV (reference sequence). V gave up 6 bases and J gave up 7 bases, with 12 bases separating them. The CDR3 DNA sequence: TGTGCCAGCAGCCAAAGGGGTGGTGGCTACACCTTC. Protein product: CASSQRGGGYTF.